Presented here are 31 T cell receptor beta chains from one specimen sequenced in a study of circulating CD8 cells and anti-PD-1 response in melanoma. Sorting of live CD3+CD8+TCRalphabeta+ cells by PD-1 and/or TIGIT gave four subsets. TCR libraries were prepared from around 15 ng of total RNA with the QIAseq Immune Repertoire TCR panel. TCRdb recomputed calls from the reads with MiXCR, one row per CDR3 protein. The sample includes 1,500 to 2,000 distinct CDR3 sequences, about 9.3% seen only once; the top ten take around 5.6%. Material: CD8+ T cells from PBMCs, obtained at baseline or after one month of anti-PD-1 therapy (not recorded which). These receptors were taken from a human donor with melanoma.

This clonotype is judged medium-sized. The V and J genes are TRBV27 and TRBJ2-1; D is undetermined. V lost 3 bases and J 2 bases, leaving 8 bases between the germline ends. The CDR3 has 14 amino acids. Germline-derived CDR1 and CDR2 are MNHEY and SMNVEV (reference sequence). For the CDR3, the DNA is TGTGCCAGCAGTTTGGGATCCCCCTACAATGAGCAGTTCTTC. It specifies CASSLGSPYNEQFF.

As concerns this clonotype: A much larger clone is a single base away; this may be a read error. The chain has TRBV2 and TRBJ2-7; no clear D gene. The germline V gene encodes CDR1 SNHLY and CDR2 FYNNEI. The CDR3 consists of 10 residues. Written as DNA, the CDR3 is TGTACCAGCAGTGACGGAGAGCAGTACTTC. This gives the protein CTSSDGEQYF.

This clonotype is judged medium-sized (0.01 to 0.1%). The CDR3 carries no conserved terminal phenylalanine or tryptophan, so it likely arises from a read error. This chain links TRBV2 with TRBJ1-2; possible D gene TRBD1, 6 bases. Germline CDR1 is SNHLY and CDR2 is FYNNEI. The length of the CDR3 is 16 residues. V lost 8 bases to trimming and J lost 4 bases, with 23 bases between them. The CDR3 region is CASGGLDIGSLYGYTL. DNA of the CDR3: TGTGCCAGCGGGGGCTTGGACATCGGGTCCCTCTATGGCTACACCCTC.

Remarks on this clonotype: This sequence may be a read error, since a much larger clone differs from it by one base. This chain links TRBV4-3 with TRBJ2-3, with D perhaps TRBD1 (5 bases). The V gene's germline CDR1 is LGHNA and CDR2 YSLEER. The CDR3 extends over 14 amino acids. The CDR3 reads CASSQGGRTGTQYF. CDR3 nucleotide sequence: TGCGCCAGCAGCCAAGGGGGTCGCACAGGTACGCAGTATTTT.

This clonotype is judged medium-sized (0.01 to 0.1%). CDR3 amino acids: CASSQTSGAIYEQYF. CDR3 nucleotides: TGCGCCAGCAGCCAAACAAGCGGGGCAATCTACGAGCAGTACTTC. This chain connects TRBV4-3 to TRBJ2-7, with 7 bases fitting TRBD2. J lost 3 bases, V lost 2 bases, and 7 bases had no gene match. CDR3 size: 15 residues. Germline V gene sequence: CDR1 LGHNA, CDR2 YSLEER.

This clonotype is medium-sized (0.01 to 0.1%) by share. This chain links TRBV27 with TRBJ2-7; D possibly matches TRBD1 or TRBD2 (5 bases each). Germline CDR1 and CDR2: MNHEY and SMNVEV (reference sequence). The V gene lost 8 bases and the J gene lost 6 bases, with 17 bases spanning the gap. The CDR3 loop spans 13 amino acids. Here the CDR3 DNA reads TGTGCCAGCGCCCTAGGGACCGAGATCGAGCAGTACTTC. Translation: CASALGTEIEQYF.

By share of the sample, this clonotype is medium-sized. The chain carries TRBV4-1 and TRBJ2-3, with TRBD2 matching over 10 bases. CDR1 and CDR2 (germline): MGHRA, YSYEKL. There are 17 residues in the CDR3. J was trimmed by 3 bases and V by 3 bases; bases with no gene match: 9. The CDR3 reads CASSQSPTSGVTDTQYF. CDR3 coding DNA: TGCGCCAGCAGCCAGAGTCCCACTAGCGGGGTGACAGATACGCAGTATTTT.

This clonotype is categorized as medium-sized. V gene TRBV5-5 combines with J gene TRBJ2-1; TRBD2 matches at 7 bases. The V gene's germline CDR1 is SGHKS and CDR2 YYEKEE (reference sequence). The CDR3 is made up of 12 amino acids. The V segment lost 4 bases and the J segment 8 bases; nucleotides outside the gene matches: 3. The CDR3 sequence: CASSPAGDEQFF. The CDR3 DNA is TGTGCCAGCAGCCCCGCGGGGGATGAGCAGTTCTTC.

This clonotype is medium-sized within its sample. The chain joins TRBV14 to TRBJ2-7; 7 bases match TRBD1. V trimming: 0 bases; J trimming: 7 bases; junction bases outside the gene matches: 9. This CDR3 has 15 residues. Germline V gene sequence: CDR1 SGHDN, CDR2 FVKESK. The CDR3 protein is CASSQDLNRGTEQYF. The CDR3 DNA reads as TGTGCCAGCAGCCAAGATCTTAACAGGGGAACTGAGCAGTACTTC.

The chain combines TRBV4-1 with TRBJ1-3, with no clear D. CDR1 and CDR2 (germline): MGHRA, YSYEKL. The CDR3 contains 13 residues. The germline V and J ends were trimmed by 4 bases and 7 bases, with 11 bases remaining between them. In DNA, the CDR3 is TGCGCCAGCAGCCGACCATTGGCCAACACCATATATTTT. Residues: CASSRPLANTIYF.

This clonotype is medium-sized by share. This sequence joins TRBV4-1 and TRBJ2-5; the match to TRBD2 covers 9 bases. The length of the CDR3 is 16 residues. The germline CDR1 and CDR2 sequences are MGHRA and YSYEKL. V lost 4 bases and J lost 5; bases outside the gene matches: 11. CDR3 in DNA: TGCGCCAGCAGCCCCAGGCACAGCGGGGGGAGGGAGACCCAGTACTTC. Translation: CASSPRHSGGRETQYF.

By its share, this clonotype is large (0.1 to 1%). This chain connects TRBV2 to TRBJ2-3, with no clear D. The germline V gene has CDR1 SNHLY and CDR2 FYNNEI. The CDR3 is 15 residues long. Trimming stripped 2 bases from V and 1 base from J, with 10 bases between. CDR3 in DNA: TGTGCCAGCAGTGAACCCCGCCTGGGCACAGATACGCAGTATTTT. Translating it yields CASSEPRLGTDTQYF.

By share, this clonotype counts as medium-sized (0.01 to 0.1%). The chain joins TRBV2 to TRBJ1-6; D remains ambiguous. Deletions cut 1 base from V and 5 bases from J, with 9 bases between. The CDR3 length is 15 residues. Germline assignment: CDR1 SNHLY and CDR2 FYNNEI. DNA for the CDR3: TGTGCCAGCAGTGAAGACACTTTTAATAATTCACCCCTCCACTTT. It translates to CASSEDTFNNSPLHF.

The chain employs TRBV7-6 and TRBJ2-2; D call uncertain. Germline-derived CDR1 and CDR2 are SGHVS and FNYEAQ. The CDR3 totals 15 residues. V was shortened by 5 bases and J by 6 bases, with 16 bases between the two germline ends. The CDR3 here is CASSHLVSTPGELFF. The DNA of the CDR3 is TGTGCCAGCAGCCACCTCGTCTCCACCCCCGGGGAGCTGTTTTTT.

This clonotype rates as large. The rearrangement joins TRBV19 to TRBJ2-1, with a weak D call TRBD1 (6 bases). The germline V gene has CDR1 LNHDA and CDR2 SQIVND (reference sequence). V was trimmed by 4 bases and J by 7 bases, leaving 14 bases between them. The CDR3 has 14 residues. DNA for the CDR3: TGTGCCAGTAGTACCACAGGGCCGCGGAATGAGCAGTTCTTC. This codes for CASSTTGPRNEQFF.

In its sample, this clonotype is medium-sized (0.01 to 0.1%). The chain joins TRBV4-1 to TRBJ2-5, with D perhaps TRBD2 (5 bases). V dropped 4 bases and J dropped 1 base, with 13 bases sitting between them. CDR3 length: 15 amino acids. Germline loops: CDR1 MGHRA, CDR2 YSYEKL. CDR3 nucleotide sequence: TGCGCCAGCAGCCTCCTTGGACTGGGCCAAGAGACCCAGTACTTC. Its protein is CASSLLGLGQETQYF.

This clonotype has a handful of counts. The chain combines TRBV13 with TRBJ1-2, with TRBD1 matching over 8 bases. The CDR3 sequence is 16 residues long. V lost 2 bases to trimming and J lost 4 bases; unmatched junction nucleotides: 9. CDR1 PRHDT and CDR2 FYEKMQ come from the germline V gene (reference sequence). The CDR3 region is CASSLTQRDRSYGYTF. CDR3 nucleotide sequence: TGTGCCAGCAGCTTAACGCAACGGGACAGGAGCTATGGCTACACCTTC. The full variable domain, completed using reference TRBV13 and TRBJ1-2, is AAGVIQSPRHLIKEKRETATLKCYPIPRHDTVYWYQQGPGQDPQFLISFYEKMQSDKGSIPDRFSAQQFSDYHSELNMSSLELGDSALYFCASSLTQRDRSYGYTFGSGTRLTVV.

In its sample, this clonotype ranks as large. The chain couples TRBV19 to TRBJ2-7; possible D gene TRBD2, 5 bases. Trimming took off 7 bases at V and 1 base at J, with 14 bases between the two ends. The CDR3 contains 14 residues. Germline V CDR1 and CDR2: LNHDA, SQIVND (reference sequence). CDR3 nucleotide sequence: TGTGCCAGTACCCCTGACGGGGAGTCCTACGAGCAGTACTTC. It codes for CASTPDGESYEQYF.

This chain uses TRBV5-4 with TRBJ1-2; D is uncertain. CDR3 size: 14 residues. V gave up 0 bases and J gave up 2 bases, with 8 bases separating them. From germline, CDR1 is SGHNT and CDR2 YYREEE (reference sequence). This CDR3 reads CASSLGQFNYGYTF. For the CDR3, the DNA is TGTGCCAGCAGCTTGGGGCAGTTCAACTATGGCTACACCTTC.

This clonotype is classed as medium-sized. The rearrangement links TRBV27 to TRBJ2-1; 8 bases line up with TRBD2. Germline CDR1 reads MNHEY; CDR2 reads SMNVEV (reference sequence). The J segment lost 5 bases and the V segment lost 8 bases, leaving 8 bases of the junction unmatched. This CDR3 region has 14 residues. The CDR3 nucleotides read TGTGCCAGCGCCGCAGCGGGGGACCACAATGAGCAGTTCTTC. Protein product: CASAAAGDHNEQFF.

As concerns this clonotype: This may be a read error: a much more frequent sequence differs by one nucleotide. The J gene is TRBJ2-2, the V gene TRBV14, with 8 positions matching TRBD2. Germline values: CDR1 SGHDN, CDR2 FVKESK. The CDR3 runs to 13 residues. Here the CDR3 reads CASGRGGTGELSF. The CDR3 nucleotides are TGTGCCAGCGGCCGGGGGGGCACCGGGGAGCTGTCTTTT.

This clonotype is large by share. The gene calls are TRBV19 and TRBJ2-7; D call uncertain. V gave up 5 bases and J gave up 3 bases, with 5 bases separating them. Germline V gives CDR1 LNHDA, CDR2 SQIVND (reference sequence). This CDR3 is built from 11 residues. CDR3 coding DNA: TGTGCCAGTAGTTTGGGCTACGAGCAGTACTTC. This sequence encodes CASSLGYEQYF. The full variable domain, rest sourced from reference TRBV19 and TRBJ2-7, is DGGITQSPKYLFRKEGQNVTLSCEQNLNHDAMYWYRQDPGQGLRLIYYSQIVNDFQKGDIAEGYSVSREKKESFPLTVTSAQKNPTAFYLCASSLGYEQYFGPGTRLTVT.

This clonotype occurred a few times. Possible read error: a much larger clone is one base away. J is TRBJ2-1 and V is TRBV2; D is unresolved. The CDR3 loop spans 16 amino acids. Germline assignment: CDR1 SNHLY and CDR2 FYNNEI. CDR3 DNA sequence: TGTGCCAGCGTCCCTGGAGCGACGAGCTCCTACAATGGGCAGTTCTTC. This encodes CASVPGATSSYNGQFF.

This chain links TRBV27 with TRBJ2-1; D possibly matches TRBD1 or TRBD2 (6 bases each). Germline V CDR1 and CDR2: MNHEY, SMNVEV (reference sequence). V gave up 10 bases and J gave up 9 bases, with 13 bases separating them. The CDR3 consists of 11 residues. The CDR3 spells CATVEGGEQFF. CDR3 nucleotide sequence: TGTGCCACGGTTGAGGGGGGTGAGCAGTTCTTC.

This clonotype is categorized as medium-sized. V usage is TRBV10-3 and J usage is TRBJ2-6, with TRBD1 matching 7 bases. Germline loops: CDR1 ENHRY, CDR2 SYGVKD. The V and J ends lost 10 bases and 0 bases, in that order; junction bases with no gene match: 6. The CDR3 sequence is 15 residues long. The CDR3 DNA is TGTGCCACCGGGGACAGTTCCTCTGGGGCCAACGTCCTGACTTTC. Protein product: CATGDSSSGANVLTF.

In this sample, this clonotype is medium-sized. CDR3 region: CASSEGTSGGYNEQFF. The CDR3 nucleotides read TGTGCCAGCAGTGAAGGGACTAGCGGGGGGTACAATGAGCAGTTCTTC. The chain recombines TRBV2 with TRBJ2-1; 14 nucleotides align to TRBD2. Germline lookup yields CDR1 SNHLY and CDR2 FYNNEI. The length of the CDR3 is 16 residues. Germline trimming cut 1 base from V and 4 bases from J; bases unmatched to any gene: 0.

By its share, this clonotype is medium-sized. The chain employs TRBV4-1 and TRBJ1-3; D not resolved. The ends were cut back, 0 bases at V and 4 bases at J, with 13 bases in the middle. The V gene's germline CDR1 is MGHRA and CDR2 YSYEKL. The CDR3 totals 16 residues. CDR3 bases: TGCGCCAGCAGCCAAGACAAAAGGCGTGGAGGAAACACCATATATTTT. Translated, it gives CASSQDKRRGGNTIYF.

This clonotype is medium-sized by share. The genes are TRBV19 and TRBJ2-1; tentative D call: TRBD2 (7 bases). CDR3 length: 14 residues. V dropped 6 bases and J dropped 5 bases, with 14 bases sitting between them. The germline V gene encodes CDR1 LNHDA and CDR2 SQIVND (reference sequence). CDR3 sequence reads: CASRIMGGHNEQFF. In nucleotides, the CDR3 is TGTGCCAGTAGGATCATGGGGGGGCACAATGAGCAGTTCTTC.

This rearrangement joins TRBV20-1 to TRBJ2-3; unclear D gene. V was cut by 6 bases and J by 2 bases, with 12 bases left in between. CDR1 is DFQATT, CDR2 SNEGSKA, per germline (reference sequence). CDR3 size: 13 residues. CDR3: CSAAPTSTDTQYF. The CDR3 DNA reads TGCAGTGCCGCTCCGACTTCCACAGATACGCAGTATTTT.

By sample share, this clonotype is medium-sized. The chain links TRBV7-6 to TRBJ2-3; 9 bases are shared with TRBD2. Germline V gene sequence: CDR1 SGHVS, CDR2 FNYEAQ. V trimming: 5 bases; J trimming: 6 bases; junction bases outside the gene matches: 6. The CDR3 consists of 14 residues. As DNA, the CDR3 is TGTGCCAGCAGCCGTAGCGGGGGAGCGGATACGCAGTATTTT. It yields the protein CASSRSGGADTQYF.

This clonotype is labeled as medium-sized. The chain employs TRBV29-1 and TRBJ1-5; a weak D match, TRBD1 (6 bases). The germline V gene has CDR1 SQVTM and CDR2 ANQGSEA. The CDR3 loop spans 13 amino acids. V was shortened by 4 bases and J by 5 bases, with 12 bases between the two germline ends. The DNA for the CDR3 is TGCAGCGTTGGCGGGGACACGGATCAGCCCCAGCATTTT. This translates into CSVGGDTDQPQHF.